This T cell receptor beta chain stems from a study of identifying expanded T cells in peripheral blood. Whole-study results and caveats: About 1.2 clones differed between technical replicates, versus roughly 16 and 20 over time. Across healthy donors, higher total template counts meant significantly greater roughly 2-week count variance.

Points on this clone: Antigen: not known.

TCRdb keeps only in-frame clones here, not all; method: immunoSEQ multiplex PCR. Of approximately 79,000 clones in the sample, 90% were seen once. The trim removed 7 bases at V and 0 bases at J, leaving 4 bases unmatched. The CDR3 length is 14 residues. In germline, CDR1 is SEHNR, CDR2 FQNEAQ (reference sequence). Collection occurred without any documented infections or immune events in donors. Specimen: blood. This clonotype was sampled from a person aged 18 to 69 in good health. V and J are TRBV7-9 and TRBJ2-7, with 9 bases that match TRBD1. The DNA of the CDR3 is TGTGCCAGCACCGACAGGGGGACCTCCTACGAGCAGTACTTC. Its translation is CASTDRGTSYEQYF.